This T cell receptor (beta chain) was obtained from a study of Ad26.COV2.S vaccination and SARS-CoV-2 variants. Study-wide background: Donor was one of the participants in the Ad26.COV2.S arm of the COV1001 trial. Intramuscular Ad26.COV2.S at 5x10^10 or 1x10^11 viral particles. Study-wide results and limits: Higher spike-specific TCR breadth was found in vaccine recipients than in placebo recipients. From the TCR breadth and depth analyses, total T cell responses may have been underestimated.

Some clones are missing from TCRdb's copy, which holds only in-frame ones; the method was immunoSEQ multiplex PCR. The sample contains roughly 300,000 clones, around 89% of which appear only once. As concerns this clone: Its antigen remains unidentified.

V dropped 4 bases and J dropped 0; count of bases not matched to a gene: 6. This CDR3 has 16 amino acids. From germline, CDR1 is SGHKS and CDR2 YYEKEE (reference sequence). Treatment described: some 19 received Ad26.COV2.S at low or high dose, single or two shots; roughly 5 received placebo; per-sample allocation not given. Specimens were obtained on day 63 following the first vaccine or placebo injection. The chain recombines TRBV5-5 with TRBJ2-2; 7 bases line up with TRBD2. This specimen was peripheral blood, taken in a trial of Ad26.COV2.S vaccine versus placebo. The TCR was taken from a person aged 18 to 65 who received the Ad26.COV2.S COVID-19 vaccine or a placebo. The CDR3 DNA is TGTGCCAGCAGCACCCTGGGAGGGACGAACACCGGGGAGCTGTTTTTT. Translating gives CASSTLGGTNTGELFF.